This T cell receptor (beta chain) is from a study of OX40 agonist ivuxolimab in advanced cancers. Whole-study context: Dose-escalation patients had hepatocellular carcinoma, melanoma, renal cell or head and neck cancer.

The method was immunoSEQ multiplex PCR; TCRdb's version includes in-frame clones alone and lacks a portion of them. Among 35,000 to 45,000 clones listed, 88% were seen once. Note on this clone: The antigen remains undetermined.

Study-wide findings and caveats: It was also the case that some nonresponders had low normalized T-cell clonal expansion.

This CDR3 spans 17 amino acids. CDR1 is SGHTA and CDR2 is FQGTGA in the germline V gene. J gave up 4 bases and V 0 bases, and 11 bases lay outside the gene matches. Sequenced here: CD4+ or CD8+ T cells sorted from blood, sampled in a trial of the OX40 agonist ivuxolimab. The rearrangement joins TRBV7-3 to TRBJ2-7; TRBD1 matches 8 bases. The sequence derives from an adult with an advanced solid tumor such as melanoma, head and neck, liver or kidney cancer. CDR3 sequence reads: CASSLTPTGQGQYEQYF. The CDR3 bases are TGTGCCAGCAGCTTAACCCCGACCGGACAGGGACAGTACGAGCAGTACTTC. Full variable domain (outside the CDR3, taken from reference TRBV7-3 and TRBJ2-7): GAGVSQTPSNKVTEKGKYVELRCDPISGHTALYWYRQSLGQGPEFLIYFQGTGAADDSGLPNDRFFAVRPEGSVSTLKIQRTERGDSAVYLCASSLTPTGQGQYEQYFGPGTRLTVT.